This is a list of T cell receptor beta chains from one sample in a study of shared clonotypes between healthy human individuals. Clones were read by immunoSEQ multiplex PCR, and TCRdb kept only the in-frame ones, dropping some. This table holds about a million clones, approximately 80% found once. The sequencing sample was made of memory CD4+ T cells from PBMCs. Receptors were obtained from a man between 18 and 35 years old in good health. Some clones in this sample may be carry-over from other donors' samples. Both conserved end residues are part of each CDR3. Each record gives: clone size, D gene, J gene, CDR3 length, V gene, CDR3 protein, CDR3 DNA. A D gene is named only where the DNA matches it firmly. Some rows have no size entry. The others give once, few or many, or a class for an expanded clone.

.	TRBD1	TRBJ2-2	14	TRBV11-2	CASGGQGGTGELFF	TGTGCCAGCGGGGGACAGGGAGGCACCGGGGAGCTGTTTTTT
.	TRBD2	TRBJ2-5	15	TRBV2	CASISREGLPETQYF	TGTGCCAGCATTTCACGGGAGGGCCTTCCCGAGACCCAGTACTTC
.	.	TRBJ2-5	13	TRBV6-1	CASTKGAQETQYF	TGTGCCAGCACGAAAGGGGCACAAGAGACCCAGTACTTC
.	.	TRBJ2-4	16	TRBV28	CASSNFPGLPSYIQYF	TGTGCCAGCAGTAATTTTCCGGGACTTCCCTCGTACATTCAGTACTTC
.	TRBD1	TRBJ2-7	13	TRBV6-1	CASILTGNYEQYF	TGTGCCAGCATACTGACAGGGAACTACGAGCAGTACTTC
many	TRBD1	TRBJ1-4	13	TRBV6-1	CASRGTGGEKLFF	TGTGCCAGCAGAGGGACAGGGGGTGAAAAACTGTTTTTT
.	TRBD2	TRBJ2-3	17	TRBV5-4	CASSRGLAGVGTDTQYF	TGTGCCAGCAGCAGGGGACTAGCGGGAGTCGGGACAGATACGCAGTATTTT
.	TRBD1	TRBJ1-4	15	TRBV28	CASSPAGQYNEKLFF	TGTGCCAGCAGCCCTGCGGGACAGTACAATGAAAAACTGTTTTTT
.	.	TRBJ1-2	14	TRBV7-9	CASSLARDNYGYTF	TGTGCCAGCAGCTTAGCCAGAGACAACTATGGCTACACCTTC
.	TRBD1	TRBJ2-7	15	TRBV2	CASRALQGASYEQYF	TGTGCCAGCAGAGCATTACAGGGGGCCTCCTACGAGCAGTACTTC
.	TRBD1	TRBJ1-4	15	TRBV18	CASSNRGATNEKLFF	TGTGCCAGCTCCAACAGGGGGGCAACTAATGAAAAACTGTTTTTT
.	.	TRBJ2-7	13	TRBV11-3	CASSLLPTYEQYF	TGTGCCAGCAGCTTACTACCCACCTACGAGCAGTACTTC
.	TRBD2	TRBJ2-2	15	TRBV11-3	CASSQGLAGGGELFF	TGTGCCAGCAGCCAAGGACTAGCGGGAGGCGGGGAGCTGTTTTTT
.	TRBD1	TRBJ2-3	13	TRBV27	CASRDRNTDTQYF	TGTGCCAGCCGGGACAGGAACACAGATACGCAGTATTTT
.	TRBD1	TRBJ2-7	17	TRBV6-1	CASSERLSPGQYYEQYF	TGTGCCAGCAGTGAACGTCTTTCTCCGGGACAGTACTACGAGCAGTACTTC
.	TRBD1	TRBJ1-2	15	TRBV28	CASSMTGIKVNGYTF	TGTGCCAGCAGTATGACAGGGATCAAAGTTAATGGCTACACCTTC
.	.	TRBJ1-5	13	TRBV30	CARYGGSNQPQHF	TGTGCCCGTTATGGGGGAAGCAATCAGCCCCAGCATTTT
.	.	TRBJ2-2	15	TRBV5-1	CASSLLGVGSGELFF	TGCGCCAGCAGCTTGCTAGGGGTCGGGAGCGGGGAGCTGTTTTTT
.	.	TRBJ1-2	17	TRBV7-2	CASSFTSSGPLYYGYTF	TGTGCCAGCAGCTTTACGTCATCCGGCCCCCTCTACTATGGCTACACCTTC
.	.	TRBJ1-4	16	TRBV12-2	CARRVLRGGTNEKLFF	TGTGCAAGGCGGGTCCTTAGAGGGGGGACGAATGAAAAACTGTTTTTT
.	.	TRBJ1-4	14	TRBV7-2	CASSLPELNEKLFF	TGTGCCAGCAGCTTACCGGAGCTTAATGAAAAACTGTTTTTT
.	.	TRBJ1-5	19	TRBV28	CATSTAQSGGRNTNQPQHF	TGTGCCACCTCAACCGCCCAAAGCGGGGGCAGGAATACAAATCAGCCCCAGCATTTT
.	TRBD2	TRBJ2-1	15	TRBV5-1	CASSPLSGSWNEQFF	TGCGCCAGCAGCCCTCTGAGCGGGAGCTGGAATGAGCAGTTCTTC
.	.	TRBJ1-1	13	TRBV7-3	CASSLRSNVEAFF	TGTGCCAGCAGCTTAAGAAGTAATGTTGAAGCTTTCTTT
many	.	TRBJ1-2	16	TRBV19	CASSIGGTTPGYGYTF	TGTGCCAGTAGTATAGGGGGCACCACTCCAGGCTATGGCTACACCTTC
.	TRBD1	TRBJ2-7	12	TRBV30	CAWSGTGYEQYF	TGTGCCTGGAGTGGGACAGGGTATGAGCAGTACTTC
.	TRBD2	TRBJ2-7	19	TRBV18	CASSPATSGSSVWSYEQYF	TGTGCCAGCTCACCCGCGACTAGCGGGAGTTCAGTTTGGTCCTACGAGCAGTACTTC
.	.	TRBJ2-1	15	TRBV9	CASSAGTVPGNEQFF	TGTGCCAGCAGCGCCGGGACTGTCCCAGGCAATGAGCAGTTCTTC
.	TRBD1	TRBJ1-2	15	TRBV6-6	CASSYQTGGVYGYTF	TGTGCCAGCAGTTACCAGACAGGGGGCGTTTATGGCTACACCTTC
.	TRBD1	TRBJ2-1	12	TRBV5-1	CASSDTGDEQFF	TGCGCCAGCAGCGACACAGGGGATGAGCAGTTCTTC
.	.	TRBJ1-2	12	TRBV25-1	CASTGENHGYTF	TGTGCCAGCACAGGGGAAAACCATGGCTACACCTTC
.	.	TRBJ2-1	15	TRBV5-6	CASSPGDARFFEQFF	TGTGCCAGCAGCCCTGGGGACGCCCGGTTTTTTGAGCAGTTCTTC
few	.	TRBJ2-2	15	TRBV7-7	CASSLGGRETGELFF	TGTGCCAGCAGCCTAGGAGGTAGAGAAACCGGGGAGCTGTTTTTT
.	TRBD1	TRBJ1-5	13	TRBV6-5	CASRVDRDRPQHF	TGTGCCAGCAGAGTGGACAGGGATCGGCCCCAGCATTTT
.	TRBD1	TRBJ1-2	13	TRBV11-2	CASSRQGARGYTF	TGTGCCAGCAGCAGACAGGGGGCGAGGGGCTACACCTTC
many	TRBD2	TRBJ2-2	15	TRBV10-3	CAISGGLAGTGELFF	TGTGCCATCAGTGGGGGACTAGCGGGCACCGGGGAGCTGTTTTTT
once	.	TRBJ2-2	13	TRBV6-1	CASSVRRSGELFF	TGTGCCAGCAGCGTTAGGAGGTCCGGGGAGCTGTTTTTT
.	TRBD2	TRBJ2-7	15	TRBV7-2	CASSSGLAGTYEQYF	TGTGCCAGCAGCTCAGGACTAGCGGGCACCTACGAGCAGTACTTC
few	.	TRBJ2-7	11	TRBV2	CASHRDYEQYF	TGTGCCAGTCACAGGGACTACGAGCAGTACTTC
once	.	TRBJ1-1	15	TRBV5-4	CASSLASGRITEAFF	TGTGCCAGCAGCTTGGCTTCGGGGAGAATCACTGAAGCTTTCTTT
.	.	TRBJ1-1	11	TRBV2	CAQTANTEAFF	TGTGCCCAGACAGCTAACACTGAAGCTTTCTTT
.	TRBD2	TRBJ2-3	18	TRBV5-1	CASSRGRTQGRDTDTQYF	TGCGCCAGCAGCCGGGGCCGGACTCAAGGGAGGGACACAGATACGCAGTATTTT
.	.	TRBJ2-1	16	TRBV7-6	CASSWEASSSYNEQFF	TGTGCCAGCAGCTGGGAGGCGTCCAGCTCCTACAATGAGCAGTTCTTC
once	TRBD1	TRBJ1-3	15	TRBV25-1	CASSGRGTGGNTIYF	TGTGCCAGCAGTGGACGTGGGACAGGTGGGAACACCATATATTTT
.	TRBD1	TRBJ2-7	15	TRBV7-6	CASSLAGGGGYEQYF	TGTGCCAGCAGCTTGGCAGGGGGTGGAGGCTACGAGCAGTACTTC
.	TRBD2	TRBJ2-6	16	TRBV5-1	CASSPAAGKGANVLTF	TGCGCCAGCAGCCCCGCAGCGGGAAAAGGGGCCAACGTCCTGACTTTC
.	.	TRBJ2-7	13	TRBV19	CASSMGAAYEQYF	TGTGCCAGTAGTATGGGGGCGGCCTACGAGCAGTACTTC
.	TRBD2	TRBJ2-1	19	TRBV18	CASSLASTSGRGSYNEQFF	TGTGCCAGCTCTCTGGCCTCGACTAGCGGGAGGGGCTCCTACAATGAGCAGTTCTTC
.	.	TRBJ2-4	13	TRBV19	CASSRDPKNIQYF	TGTGCCAGTAGCAGGGATCCCAAAAACATTCAGTACTTC
.	TRBD2	TRBJ2-5	15	TRBV19	CASSMGGVPQETQYF	TGTGCCAGTAGTATGGGGGGGGTCCCTCAAGAGACCCAGTACTTC
.	TRBD2	TRBJ2-5	15	TRBV15	CATSSTSGSIETQYF	TGTGCCACCAGCAGTACTAGCGGGAGTATAGAGACCCAGTACTTC
.	TRBD2	TRBJ2-7	15	TRBV6-5	CASSPGLAGGGEQYF	TGTGCCAGCAGCCCCGGACTAGCGGGAGGCGGCGAGCAGTACTTC
.	TRBD2	TRBJ2-7	15	TRBV30	CAWSVPRAGRDEQYF	TGTGCCTGGAGTGTCCCCCGGGCAGGGAGGGACGAGCAGTACTTC
.	.	TRBJ2-4	17	TRBV7-9	CASSIDRQFLAKNIQYF	TGTGCCAGCAGTATTGACCGACAGTTCCTAGCCAAAAACATTCAGTACTTC
.	.	TRBJ2-3	13	TRBV25-1	CASSEYSPDTQYF	TGTGCCAGCAGTGAATATTCCCCAGATACGCAGTATTTT
.	.	TRBJ1-6	18	TRBV28	CASRGLLRTNSYNSPLHF	TGTGCCAGCCGAGGACTACTACGAACCAACTCCTATAATTCACCCCTCCACTTT
once	.	TRBJ1-1	15	TRBV7-9	CASSALGSMNTEAFF	TGTGCCAGCAGCGCGCTGGGGTCCATGAACACTGAAGCTTTCTTT
.	TRBD1	TRBJ2-7	15	TRBV5-1	CASSLEAGGSYEQYF	TGCGCCAGCAGCTTGGAGGCAGGGGGCTCCTACGAGCAGTACTTC